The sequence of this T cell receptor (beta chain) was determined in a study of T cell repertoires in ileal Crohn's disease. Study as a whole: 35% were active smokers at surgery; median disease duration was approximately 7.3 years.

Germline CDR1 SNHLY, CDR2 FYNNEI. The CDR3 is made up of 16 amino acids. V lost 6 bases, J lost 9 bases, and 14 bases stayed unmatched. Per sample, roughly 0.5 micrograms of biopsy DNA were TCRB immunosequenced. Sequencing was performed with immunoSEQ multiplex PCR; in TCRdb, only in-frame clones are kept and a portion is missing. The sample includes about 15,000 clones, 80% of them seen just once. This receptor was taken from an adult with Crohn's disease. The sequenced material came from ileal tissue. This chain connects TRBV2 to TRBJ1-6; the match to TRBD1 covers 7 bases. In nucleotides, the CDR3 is TGTGCCAGCAGCGCTCTCGGGCAGACAGGGTCTTCACCCCTCCACTTT. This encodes CASSALGQTGSSPLHF.